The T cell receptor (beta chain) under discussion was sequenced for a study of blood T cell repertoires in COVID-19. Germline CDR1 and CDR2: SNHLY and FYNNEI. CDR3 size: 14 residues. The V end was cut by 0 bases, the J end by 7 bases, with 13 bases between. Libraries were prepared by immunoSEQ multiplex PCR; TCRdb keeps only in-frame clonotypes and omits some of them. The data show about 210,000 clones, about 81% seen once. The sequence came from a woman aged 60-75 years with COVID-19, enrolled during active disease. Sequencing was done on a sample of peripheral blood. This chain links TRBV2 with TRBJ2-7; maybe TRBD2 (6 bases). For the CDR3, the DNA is TGTGCCAGCAGTGAAGCGCGGGGAGAAGGAGAGCAGTACTTC. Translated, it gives CASSEARGEGEQYF. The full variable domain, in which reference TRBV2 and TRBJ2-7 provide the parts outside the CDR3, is EPEVTQTPSHQVTQMGQEVILRCVPISNHLYFYWYRQILGQKVEFLVSFYNNEISEKSEIFDDQFSVERPDGSNFTLKIRSTKLEDSAMYFCASSEARGEGEQYFGPGTRLTVT.